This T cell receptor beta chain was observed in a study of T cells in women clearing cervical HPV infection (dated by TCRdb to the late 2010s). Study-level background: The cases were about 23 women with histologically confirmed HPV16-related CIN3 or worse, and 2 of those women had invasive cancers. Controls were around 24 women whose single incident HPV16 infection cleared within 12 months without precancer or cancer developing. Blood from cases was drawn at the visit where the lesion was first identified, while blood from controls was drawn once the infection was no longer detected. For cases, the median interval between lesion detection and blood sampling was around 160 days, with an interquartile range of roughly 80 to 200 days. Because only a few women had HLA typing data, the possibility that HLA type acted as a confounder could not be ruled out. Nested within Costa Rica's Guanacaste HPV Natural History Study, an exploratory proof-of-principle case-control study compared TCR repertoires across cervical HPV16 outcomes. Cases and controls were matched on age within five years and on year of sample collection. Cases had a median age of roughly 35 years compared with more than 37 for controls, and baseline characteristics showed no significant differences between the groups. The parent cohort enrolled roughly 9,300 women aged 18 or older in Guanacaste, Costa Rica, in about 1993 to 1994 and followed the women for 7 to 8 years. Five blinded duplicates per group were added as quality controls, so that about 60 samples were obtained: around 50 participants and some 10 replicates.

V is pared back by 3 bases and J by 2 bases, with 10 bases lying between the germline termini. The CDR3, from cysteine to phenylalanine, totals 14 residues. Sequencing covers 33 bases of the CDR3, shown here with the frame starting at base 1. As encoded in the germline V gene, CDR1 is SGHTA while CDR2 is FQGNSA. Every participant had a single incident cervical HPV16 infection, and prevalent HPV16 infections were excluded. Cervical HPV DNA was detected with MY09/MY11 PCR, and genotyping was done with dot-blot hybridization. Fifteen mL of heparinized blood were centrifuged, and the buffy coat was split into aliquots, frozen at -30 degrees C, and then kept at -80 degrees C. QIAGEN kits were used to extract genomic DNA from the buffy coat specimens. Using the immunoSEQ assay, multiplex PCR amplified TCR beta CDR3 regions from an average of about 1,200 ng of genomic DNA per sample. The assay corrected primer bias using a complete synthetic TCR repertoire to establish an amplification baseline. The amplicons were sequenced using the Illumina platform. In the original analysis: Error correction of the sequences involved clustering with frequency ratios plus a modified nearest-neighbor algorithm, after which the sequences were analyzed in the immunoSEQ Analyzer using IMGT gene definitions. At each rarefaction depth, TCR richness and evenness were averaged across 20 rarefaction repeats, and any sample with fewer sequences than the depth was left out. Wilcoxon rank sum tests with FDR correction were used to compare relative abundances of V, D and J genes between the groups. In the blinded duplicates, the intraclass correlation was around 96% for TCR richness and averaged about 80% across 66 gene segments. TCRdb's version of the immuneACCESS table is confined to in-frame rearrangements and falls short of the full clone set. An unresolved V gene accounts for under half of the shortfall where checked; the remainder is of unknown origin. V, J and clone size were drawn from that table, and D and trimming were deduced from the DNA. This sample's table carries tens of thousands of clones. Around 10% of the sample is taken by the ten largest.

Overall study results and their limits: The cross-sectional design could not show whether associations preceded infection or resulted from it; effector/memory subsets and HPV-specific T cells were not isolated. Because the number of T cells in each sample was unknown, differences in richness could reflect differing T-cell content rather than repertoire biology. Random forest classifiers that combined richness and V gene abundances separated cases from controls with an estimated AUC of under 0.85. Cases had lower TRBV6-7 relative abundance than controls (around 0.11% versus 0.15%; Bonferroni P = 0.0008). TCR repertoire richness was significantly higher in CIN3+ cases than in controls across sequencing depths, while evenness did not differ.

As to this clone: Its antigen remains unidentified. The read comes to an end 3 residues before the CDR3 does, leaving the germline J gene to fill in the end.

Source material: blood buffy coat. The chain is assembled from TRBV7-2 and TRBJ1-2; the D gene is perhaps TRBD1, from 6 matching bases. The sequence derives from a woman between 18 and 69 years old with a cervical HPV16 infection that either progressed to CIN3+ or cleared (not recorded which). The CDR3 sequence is CASSLAGENYGYTF. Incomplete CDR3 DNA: TGTGCCAGCAGCTTGGCAGGGGAAAACTATGGC.